The source of this TCR beta chain is a study of blood T cell repertoires in COVID-19. In the study overall: Acute-phase and convalescent COVID-19 samples originated in the United States, Italy and Spain. The cDNA or gDNA used as material had been derived from T cells, B-cell-depleted T cells, or PBMCs.

V dropped 4 bases and J dropped 3 bases, with 20 bases sitting between them. The CDR3 runs to 17 residues. Germline V gene sequence: CDR1 MNHEY, CDR2 SMNVEV (reference sequence). In the authors' workflow: Using reference gene primer amplification, nucleated cell counts were estimated. Libraries were prepared by immunoSEQ multiplex PCR; TCRdb keeps only in-frame clonotypes and omits some of them. The D gene and trimming were derived from the DNA, and the V and J assignments and clone size from that table. The sample has approximately 210,000 clones; about 86% are singletons. The sequenced sample was peripheral blood. The TCR originated in a woman between 65 and 79 years old with acute or convalescent COVID-19. The chain links TRBV27 to TRBJ2-3, with D possibly being TRBD2 (6 bases). The CDR3 region has the DNA TGTGCCAGCAGTTGGGTTCGGGGGAGCCCTTTGACAGATACGCAGTATTTT. It specifies CASSWVRGSPLTDTQYF.